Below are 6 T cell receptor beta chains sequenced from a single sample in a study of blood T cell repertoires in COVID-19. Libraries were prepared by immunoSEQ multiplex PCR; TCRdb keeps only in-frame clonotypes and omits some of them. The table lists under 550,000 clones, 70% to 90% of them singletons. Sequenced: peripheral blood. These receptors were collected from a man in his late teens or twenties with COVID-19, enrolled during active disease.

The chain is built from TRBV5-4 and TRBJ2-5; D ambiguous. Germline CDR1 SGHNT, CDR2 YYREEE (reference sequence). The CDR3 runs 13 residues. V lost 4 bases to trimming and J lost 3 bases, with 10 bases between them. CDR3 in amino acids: CASSGQPEETQYF. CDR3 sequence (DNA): TGTGCCAGCAGCGGGCAGCCGGAAGAGACCCAGTACTTC. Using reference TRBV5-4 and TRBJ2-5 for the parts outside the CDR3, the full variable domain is ETGVTQSPTHLIKTRGQQVTLRCSSQSGHNTVSWYQQALGQGPQFIFQYYREEENGRGNFPPRFSGLQFPNYSSELNVNALELDDSALYLCASSGQPEETQYFGPGTRLLVL.

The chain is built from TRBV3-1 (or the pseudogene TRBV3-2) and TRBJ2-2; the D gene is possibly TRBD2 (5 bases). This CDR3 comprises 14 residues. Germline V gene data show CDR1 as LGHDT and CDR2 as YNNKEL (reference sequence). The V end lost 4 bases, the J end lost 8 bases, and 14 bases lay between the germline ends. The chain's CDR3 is CASSPDYLPGELFF. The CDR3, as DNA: TGTGCCAGCAGCCCAGACTATCTCCCGGGGGAGCTGTTTTTT.

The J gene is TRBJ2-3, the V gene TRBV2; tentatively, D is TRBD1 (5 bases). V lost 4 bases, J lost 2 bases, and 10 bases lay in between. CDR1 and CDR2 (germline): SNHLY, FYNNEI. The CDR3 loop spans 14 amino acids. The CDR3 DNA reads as TGTGCCAGCAGTGTAACAGGTTACACAGATACGCAGTATTTT. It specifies CASSVTGYTDTQYF.

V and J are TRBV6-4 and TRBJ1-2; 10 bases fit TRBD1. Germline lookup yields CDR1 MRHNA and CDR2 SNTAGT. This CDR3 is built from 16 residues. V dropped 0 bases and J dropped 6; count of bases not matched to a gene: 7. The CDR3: CASSDSRDRGSNGYTF. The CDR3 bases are TGTGCCAGCAGTGACTCGAGGGACAGGGGTTCTAATGGCTACACCTTC.

In DNA form, the CDR3 reads TGTGCCAGCTCACGATCACAGGGGGCCTACGAGCAGTACTTC. It translates to CASSRSQGAYEQYF. The chain carries TRBV18 and TRBJ2-7, with TRBD1 matching 8 bases. Germline loops: CDR1 KGHSH, CDR2 LQKENI. This CDR3 comprises 14 residues. J was trimmed by 2 bases and V by 4 bases; bases with no gene match: 4. Based on the CDR3 plus reference TRBV18 and TRBJ2-7, the full variable domain is NAGVMQNPRHLVRRRGQEARLRCSPMKGHSHVYWYRQLPEEGLKFMVYLQKENIIDESGMPKERFSAEFPKEGPSILRIQQVVRGDSAAYFCASSRSQGAYEQYFGPGTRLTVT.

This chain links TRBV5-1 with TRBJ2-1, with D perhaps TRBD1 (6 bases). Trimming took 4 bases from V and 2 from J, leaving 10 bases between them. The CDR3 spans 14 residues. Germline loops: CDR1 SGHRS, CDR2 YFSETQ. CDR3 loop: CASSPRGPYNEQFF. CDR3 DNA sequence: TGCGCCAGCAGCCCCAGGGGCCCCTACAATGAGCAGTTCTTC.